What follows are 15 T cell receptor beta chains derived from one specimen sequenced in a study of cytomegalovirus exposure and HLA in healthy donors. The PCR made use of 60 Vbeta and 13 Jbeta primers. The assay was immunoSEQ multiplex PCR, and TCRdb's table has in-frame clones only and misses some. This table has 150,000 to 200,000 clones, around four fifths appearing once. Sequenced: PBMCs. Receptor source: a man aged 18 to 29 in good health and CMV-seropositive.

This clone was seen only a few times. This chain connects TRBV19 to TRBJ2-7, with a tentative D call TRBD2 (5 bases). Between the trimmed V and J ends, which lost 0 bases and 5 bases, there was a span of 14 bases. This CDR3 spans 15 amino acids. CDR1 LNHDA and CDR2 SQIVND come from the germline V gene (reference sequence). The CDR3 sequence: CASSIDQGRANEQYF. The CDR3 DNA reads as TGTGCCAGTAGTATAGATCAAGGGAGAGCGAACGAGCAGTACTTC.

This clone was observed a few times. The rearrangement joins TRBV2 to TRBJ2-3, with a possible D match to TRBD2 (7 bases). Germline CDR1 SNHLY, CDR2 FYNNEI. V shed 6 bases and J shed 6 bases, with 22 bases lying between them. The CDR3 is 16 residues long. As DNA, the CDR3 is TGTGCCAGCAGCACTAGTGGGGGGGCCTCGGTCGATACGCAGTATTTT. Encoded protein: CASSTSGGASVDTQYF.

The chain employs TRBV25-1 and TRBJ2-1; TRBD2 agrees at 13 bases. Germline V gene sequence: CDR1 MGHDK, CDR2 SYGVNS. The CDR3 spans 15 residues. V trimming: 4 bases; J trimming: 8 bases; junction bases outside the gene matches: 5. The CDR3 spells CASSVRLAGGDEQFF. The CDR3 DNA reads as TGTGCCAGCAGTGTCCGACTAGCGGGAGGCGATGAGCAGTTCTTC.

CDR3 bases: TGTGCCAGCAGCTCCCAGGCGACAGACACCGGGGAGCTGTTTTTT. Residues: CASSSQATDTGELFF. This rearrangement joins TRBV7-6 to TRBJ2-2; tentative D call: TRBD1 (5 bases). V was trimmed by 4 bases and J by 3 bases, leaving 12 bases between them. The CDR3 has 15 residues. CDR1 is SGHVS, CDR2 FNYEAQ, per germline.

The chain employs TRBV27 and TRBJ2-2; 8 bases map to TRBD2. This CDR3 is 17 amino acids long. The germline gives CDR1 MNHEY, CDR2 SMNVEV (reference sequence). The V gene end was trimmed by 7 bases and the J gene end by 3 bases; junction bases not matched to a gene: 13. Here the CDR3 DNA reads TGTGCCAGCACTATGGTAGCGGGGCCCCAGCACACCGGGGAGCTGTTTTTT. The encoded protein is CASTMVAGPQHTGELFF.

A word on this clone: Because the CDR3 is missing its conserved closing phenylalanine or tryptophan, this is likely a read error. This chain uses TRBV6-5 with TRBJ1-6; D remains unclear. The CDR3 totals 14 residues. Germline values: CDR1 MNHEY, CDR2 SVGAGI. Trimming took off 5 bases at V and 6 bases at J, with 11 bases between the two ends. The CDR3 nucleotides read TGTGCCAGCAGTGAACAGACCTCTAATTCACCCCTCCACCTT. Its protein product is CASSEQTSNSPLHL.

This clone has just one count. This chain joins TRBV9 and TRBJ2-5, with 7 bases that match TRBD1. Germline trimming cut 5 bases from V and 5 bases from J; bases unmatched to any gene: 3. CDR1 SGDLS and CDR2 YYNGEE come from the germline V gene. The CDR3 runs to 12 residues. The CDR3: CASSGRGETQYF. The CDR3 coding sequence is TGTGCCAGCAGTGGCAGGGGGGAGACCCAGTACTTC.

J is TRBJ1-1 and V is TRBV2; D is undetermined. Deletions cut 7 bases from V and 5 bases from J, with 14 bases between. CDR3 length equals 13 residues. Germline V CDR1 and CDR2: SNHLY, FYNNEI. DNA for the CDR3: TGTGCCAGCACCTCAGGCGAGGGAACTGAAGCTTTCTTT. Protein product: CASTSGEGTEAFF.

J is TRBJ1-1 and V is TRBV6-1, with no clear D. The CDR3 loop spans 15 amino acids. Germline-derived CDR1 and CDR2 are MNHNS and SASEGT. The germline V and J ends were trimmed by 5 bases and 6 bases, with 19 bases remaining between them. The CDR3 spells CASSPPIGKSAEAFF. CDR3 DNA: TGTGCCAGCAGTCCTCCGATCGGGAAGAGCGCTGAAGCTTTCTTT.

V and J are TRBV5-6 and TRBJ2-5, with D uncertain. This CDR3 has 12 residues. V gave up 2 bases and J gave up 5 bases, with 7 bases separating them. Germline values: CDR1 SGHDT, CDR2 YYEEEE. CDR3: CASSFTSETQYF. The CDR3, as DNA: TGTGCCAGCAGCTTTACGAGCGAGACCCAGTACTTC.

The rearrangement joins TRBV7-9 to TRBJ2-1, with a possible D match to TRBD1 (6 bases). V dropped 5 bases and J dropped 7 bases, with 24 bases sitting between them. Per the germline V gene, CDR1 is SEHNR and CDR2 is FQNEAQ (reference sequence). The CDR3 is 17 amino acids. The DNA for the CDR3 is TGTGCCAGCAGCCCGGGACAAGGGCAGGGTAAGATGAATGAGCAGTTCTTC. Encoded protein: CASSPGQGQGKMNEQFF.

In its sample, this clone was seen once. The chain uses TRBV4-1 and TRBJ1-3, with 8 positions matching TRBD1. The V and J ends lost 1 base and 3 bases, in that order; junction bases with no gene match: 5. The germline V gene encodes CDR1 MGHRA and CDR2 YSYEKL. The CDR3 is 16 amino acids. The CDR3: CASSQGDRGGGNTIYF. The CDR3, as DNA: TGCGCCAGCAGCCAAGGCGACAGGGGCGGTGGAAACACCATATATTTT.

CDR3: CAWRTGTAEAFF. CDR3 coding DNA: TGTGCCTGGAGGACCGGGACAGCTGAAGCTTTCTTT. The chain links TRBV30 to TRBJ1-1; 7 positions match TRBD1. The V gene's germline CDR1 is GTSNPN and CDR2 SVGIG (reference sequence). After removal of 3 bases from V and 6 bases from J, the junction contained 4 bases not matched to a gene. The CDR3 totals 12 residues.

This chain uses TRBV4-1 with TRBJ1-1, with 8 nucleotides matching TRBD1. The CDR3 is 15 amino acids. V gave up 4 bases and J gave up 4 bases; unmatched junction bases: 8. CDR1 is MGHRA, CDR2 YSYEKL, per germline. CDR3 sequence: CASSRQTGDSTEAFF. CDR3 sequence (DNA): TGCGCCAGCAGCCGACAGACAGGGGACAGCACTGAAGCTTTCTTT.

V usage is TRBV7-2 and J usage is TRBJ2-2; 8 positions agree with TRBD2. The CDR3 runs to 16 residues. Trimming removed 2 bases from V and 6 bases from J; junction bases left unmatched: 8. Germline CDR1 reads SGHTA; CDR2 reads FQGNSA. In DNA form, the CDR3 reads TGTGCCAGCAGCTTACTAAGCCGGGGGGGGGCCGGGGAGCTGTTTTTT. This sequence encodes CASSLLSRGGAGELFF. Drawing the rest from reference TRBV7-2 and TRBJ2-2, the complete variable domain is GAGVSQSPSNKVTEKGKDVELRCDPISGHTALYWYRQSLGQGLEFLIYFQGNSAPDKSGLPSDRFSAERTGGSVSTLTIQRTQQEDSAVYLCASSLLSRGGAGELFFGEGSRLTVL.